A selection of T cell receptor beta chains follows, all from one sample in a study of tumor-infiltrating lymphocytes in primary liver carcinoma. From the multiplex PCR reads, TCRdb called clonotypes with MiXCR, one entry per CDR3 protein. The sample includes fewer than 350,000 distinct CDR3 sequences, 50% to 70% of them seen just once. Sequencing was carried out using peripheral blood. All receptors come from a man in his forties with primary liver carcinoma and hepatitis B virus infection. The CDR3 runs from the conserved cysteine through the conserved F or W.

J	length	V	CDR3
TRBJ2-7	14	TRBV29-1	CSVEDRGAIYEQYF
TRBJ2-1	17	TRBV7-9	CASSFARAGRGGNEQFF
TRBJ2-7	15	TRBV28	CASSLYGGRLGELYF
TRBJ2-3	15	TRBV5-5	CASSLGSGRTDTQYF
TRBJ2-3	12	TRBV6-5	CASRSAADTQYF
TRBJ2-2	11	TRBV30	CAWSGVGELFF
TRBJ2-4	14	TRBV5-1	CASSLVGVSNIQYF
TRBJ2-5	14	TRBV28	CVSSTLTGKETKYF
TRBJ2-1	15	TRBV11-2	CASSWTGGNDNEQFF
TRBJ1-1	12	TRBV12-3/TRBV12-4	CASSLQGTEALF
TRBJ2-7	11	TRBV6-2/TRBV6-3	CASRTSTGQYF
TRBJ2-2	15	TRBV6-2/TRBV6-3	CASRGTDFNTGELFF
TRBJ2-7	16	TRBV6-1	CVSNPSGRGGLYEQYF
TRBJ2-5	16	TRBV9	CASSVTASIWQETQYF
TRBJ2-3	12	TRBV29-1	CGVEVSTDTQYF
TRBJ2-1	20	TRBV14	CASSQLRPGVSIGLYNEQFF
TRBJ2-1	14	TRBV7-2	CASSSPRDGNEQFF
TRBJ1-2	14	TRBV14	CASSQHTGNYGYTF
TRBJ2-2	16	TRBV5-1	CASSLVAGANTGELFF
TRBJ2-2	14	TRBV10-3	CAISESVFTGELSF
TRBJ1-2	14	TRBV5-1	CASSESVGSGGYTF
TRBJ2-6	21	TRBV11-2	CASSMGGDRGISLSGADVLTF
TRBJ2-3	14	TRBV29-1	CSAVLVTGTDTQYF
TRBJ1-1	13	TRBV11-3	CASSLRGGTEPFF
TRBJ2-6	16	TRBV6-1	CDSSPRTGSGANVLTF
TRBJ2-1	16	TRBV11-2	CASSDGVAAYYNEQFF
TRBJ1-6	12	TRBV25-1	CASSEANSPLHF
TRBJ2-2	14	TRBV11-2	CVSSPRPGGGELFF
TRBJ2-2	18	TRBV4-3	CASSRGLAGSANTGELFF
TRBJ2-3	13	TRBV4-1	CASRQDPMATQYF
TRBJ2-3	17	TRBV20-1	CSASPVSTSGAYDTQYF
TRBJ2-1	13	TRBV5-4	CATTRTGGNEQFF
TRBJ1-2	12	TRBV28	CASRTGSYGYTF
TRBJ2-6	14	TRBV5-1	CASRLDPGANVLTF
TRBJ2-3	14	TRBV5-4	CASSLPSGTDTQYF
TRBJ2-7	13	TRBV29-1	CSAITSGAYEQYF
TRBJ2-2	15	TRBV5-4	CASSLSGGPTGELFF
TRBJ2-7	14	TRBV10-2	CASRATGGGYGQYF
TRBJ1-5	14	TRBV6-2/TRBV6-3	CASSARRRDQPQHF
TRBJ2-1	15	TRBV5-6	CASSFGGSNYNEQFF
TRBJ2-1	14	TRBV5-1	CASSALSSYNEQFF
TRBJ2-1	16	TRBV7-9	CASSPPGAPSYNEQFF
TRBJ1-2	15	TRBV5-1	CASREGDTLGGGYTF
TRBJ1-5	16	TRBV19	CASRINRDGRKQPQHF
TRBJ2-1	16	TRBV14	CASSQAGGRTYNEQFF
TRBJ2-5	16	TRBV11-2	CASSFSGLGSKEIQYF
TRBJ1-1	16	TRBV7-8	CASSLEGTGFITEAFF
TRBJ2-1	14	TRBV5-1	CASSFQDLYNEQFF
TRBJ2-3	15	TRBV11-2	CASRRSTGNTDTQYF
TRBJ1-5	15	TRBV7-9	CASSFGTASNQSQHF
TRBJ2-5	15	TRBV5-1	CASSLALNSGEIQYF
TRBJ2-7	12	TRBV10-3	CAISESGYEQYF
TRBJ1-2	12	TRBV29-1	CSVWDMYYGYTF
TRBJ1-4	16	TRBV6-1	CASSESPGQANEKLFF
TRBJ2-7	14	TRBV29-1	CSASGQQRSYGQYF
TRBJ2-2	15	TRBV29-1	CSVEFLDRNTGELFF
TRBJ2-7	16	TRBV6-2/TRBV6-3	CVSSYGSLTVNHEQYF
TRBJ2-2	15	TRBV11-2	CACSDPGRGTGELFF
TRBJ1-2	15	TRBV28	CASSSGGQFNYGYTF
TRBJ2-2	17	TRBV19	CASSTYRGRIETEELFF